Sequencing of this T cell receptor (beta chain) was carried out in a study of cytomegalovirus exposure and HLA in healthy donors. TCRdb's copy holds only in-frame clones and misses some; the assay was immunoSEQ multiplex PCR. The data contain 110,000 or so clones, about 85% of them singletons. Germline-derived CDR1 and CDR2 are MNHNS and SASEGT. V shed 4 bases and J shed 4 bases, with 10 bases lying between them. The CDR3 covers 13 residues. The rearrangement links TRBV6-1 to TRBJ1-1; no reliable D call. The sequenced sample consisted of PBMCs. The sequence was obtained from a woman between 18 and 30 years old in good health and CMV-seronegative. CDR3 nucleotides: TGTGCCAGCAGTGCAGGTCAGATCACTGAAGCTTTCTTT. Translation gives CASSAGQITEAFF.